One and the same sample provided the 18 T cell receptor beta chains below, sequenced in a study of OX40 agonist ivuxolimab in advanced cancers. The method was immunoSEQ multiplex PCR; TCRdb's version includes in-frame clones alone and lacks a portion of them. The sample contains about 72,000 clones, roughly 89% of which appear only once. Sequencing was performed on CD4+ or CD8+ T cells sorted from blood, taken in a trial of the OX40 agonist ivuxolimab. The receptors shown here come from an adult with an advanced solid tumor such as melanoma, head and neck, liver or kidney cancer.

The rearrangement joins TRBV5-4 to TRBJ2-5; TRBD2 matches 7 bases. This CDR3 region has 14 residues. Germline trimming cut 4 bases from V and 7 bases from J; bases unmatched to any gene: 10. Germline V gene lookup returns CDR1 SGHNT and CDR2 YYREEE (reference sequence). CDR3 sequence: CASSRTDPGGTQYF. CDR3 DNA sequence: TGTGCCAGCAGCCGTACGGACCCGGGGGGGACCCAGTACTTC. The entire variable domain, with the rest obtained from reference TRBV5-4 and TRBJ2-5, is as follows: ETGVTQSPTHLIKTRGQQVTLRCSSQSGHNTVSWYQQALGQGPQFIFQYYREEENGRGNFPPRFSGLQFPNYSSELNVNALELDDSALYLCASSRTDPGGTQYFGPGTRLLVL.

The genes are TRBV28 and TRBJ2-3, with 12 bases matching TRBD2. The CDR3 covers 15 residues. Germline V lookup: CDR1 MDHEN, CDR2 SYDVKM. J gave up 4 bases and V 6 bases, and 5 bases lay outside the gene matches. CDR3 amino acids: CASSELAGGPDTQYF. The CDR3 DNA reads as TGTGCCAGCAGCGAACTAGCGGGAGGACCAGATACGCAGTATTTT.

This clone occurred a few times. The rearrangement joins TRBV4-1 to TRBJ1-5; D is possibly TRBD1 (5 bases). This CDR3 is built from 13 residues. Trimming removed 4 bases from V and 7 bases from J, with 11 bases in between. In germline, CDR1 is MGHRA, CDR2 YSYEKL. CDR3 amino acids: CASSPRGDQPQHF. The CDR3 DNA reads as TGCGCCAGCAGCCCAAGGGGCGACCAGCCCCAGCATTTT.

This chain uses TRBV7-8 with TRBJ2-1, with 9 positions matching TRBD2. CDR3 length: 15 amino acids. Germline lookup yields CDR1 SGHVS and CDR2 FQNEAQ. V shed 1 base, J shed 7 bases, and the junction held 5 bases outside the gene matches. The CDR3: CASSLGAGGPNEQFF. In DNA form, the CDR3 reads TGTGCCAGCAGCTTAGGTGCGGGGGGGCCGAATGAGCAGTTCTTC.

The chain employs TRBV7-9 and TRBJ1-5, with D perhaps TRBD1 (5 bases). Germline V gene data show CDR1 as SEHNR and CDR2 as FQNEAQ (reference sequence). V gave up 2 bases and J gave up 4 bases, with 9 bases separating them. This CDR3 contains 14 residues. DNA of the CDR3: TGTGCCAGCAGCTTAAGGGGATCTAATCAGCCCCAGCATTTT. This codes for CASSLRGSNQPQHF. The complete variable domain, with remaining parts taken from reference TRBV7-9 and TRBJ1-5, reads DTGVSQNPRHKITKRGQNVTFRCDPISEHNRLYWYRQTLGQGPEFLTYFQNEAQLEKSRLLSDRFSAERPKGSFSTLEIQRTEQGDSAMYLCASSLRGSNQPQHFGDGTRLSIL.

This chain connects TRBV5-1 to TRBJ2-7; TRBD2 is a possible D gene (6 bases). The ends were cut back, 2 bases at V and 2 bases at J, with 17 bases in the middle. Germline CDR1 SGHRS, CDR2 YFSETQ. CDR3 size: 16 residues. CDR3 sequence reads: CASSFNPGGTTYEQYF. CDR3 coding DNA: TGCGCCAGCAGCTTCAATCCCGGGGGTACGACCTACGAGCAGTACTTC.

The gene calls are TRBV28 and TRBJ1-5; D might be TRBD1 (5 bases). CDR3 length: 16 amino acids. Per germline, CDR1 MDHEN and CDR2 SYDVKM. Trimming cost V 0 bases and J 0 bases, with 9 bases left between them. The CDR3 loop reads CASSLWDTRSNQPQHF. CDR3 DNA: TGTGCCAGCAGTTTATGGGACACCCGTAGCAATCAGCCCCAGCATTTT.

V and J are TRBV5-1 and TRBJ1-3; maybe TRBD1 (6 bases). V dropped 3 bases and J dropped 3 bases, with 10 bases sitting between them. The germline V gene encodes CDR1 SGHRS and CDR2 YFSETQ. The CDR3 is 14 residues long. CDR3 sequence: CASSWGTYGNTIYF. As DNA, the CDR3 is TGCGCCAGCAGCTGGGGGACATATGGAAACACCATATATTTT.

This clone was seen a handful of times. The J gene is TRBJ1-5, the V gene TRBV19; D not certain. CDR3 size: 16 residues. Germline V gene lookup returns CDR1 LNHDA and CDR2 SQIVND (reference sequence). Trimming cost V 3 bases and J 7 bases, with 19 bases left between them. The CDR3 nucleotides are TGTGCCAGTAGTATCCCCTCGGGAGGGTTTGGCCAGCCCCAGCATTTT. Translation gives CASSIPSGGFGQPQHF.

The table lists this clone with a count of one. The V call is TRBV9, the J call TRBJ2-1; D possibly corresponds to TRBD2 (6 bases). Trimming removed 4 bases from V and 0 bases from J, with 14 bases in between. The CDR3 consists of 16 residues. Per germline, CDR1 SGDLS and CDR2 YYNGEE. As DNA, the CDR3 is TGTGCCAGCAGCCCGCTAGCGTCCAGCTCCTACAATGAGCAGTTCTTC. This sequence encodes CASSPLASSSYNEQFF.

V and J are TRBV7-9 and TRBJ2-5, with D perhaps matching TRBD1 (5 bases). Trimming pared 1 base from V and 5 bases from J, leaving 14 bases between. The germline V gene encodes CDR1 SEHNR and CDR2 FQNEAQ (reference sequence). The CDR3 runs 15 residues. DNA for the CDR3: TGTGCCAGCAGCTTAGGTGACAGACTCCGTGAGACCCAGTACTTC. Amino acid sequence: CASSLGDRLRETQYF.

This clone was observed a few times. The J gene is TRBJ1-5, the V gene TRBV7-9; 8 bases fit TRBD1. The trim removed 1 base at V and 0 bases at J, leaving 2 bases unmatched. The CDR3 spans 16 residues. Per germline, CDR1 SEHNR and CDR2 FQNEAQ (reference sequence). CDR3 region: CASSLGTGSSNQPQHF. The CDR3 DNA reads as TGTGCCAGCAGCTTAGGGACAGGGAGTAGCAATCAGCCCCAGCATTTT.

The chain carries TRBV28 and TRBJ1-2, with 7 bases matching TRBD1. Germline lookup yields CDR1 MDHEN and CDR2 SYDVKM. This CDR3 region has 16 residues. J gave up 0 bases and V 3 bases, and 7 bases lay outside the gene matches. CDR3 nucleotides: TGTGCCAGCAGTTTTCCAGGGGGAGTTGCTAACTATGGCTACACCTTC. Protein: CASSFPGGVANYGYTF.

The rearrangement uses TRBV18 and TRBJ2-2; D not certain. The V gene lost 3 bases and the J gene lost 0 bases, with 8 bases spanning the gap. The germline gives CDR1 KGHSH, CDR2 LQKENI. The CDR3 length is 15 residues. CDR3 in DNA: TGTGCCAGCTCACCGACCTACTCGAACACCGGGGAGCTGTTTTTT. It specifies CASSPTYSNTGELFF.

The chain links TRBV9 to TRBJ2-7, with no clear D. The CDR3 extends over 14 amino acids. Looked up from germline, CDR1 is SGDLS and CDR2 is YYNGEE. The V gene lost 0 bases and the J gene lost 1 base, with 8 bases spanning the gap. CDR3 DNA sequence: TGTGCCAGCAGCGTAGGGTCAACTTCCTACGAGCAGTACTTC. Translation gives CASSVGSTSYEQYF.

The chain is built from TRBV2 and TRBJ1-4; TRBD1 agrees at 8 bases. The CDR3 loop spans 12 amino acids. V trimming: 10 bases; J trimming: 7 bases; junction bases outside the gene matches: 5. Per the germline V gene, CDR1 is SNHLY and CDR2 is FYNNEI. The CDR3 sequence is CATQGAGEKLFF. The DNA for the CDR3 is TGTGCCACCCAGGGGGCGGGTGAAAAACTGTTTTTT.

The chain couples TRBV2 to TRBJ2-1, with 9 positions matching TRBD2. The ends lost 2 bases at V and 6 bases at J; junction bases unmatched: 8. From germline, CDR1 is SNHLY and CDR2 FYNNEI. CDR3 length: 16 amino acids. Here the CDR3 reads CASSERASGETNEQFF. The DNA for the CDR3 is TGTGCCAGCAGTGAAAGGGCTAGCGGGGAAACCAATGAGCAGTTCTTC.

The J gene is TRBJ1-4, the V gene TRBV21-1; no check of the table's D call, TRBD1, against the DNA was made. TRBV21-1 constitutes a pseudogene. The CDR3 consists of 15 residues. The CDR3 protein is CASSKQGGQNEKLFF. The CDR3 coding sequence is TGTGCCAGCAGCAAACAGGGCGGCCAGAATGAAAAACTGTTTTTT.